Following are 2 T cell receptor beta chains from one sample sequenced in a study of CXCR3 chemokines and chemotherapy response in bladder cancer. TCRdb re-derived calls from the PCR reads in MiXCR, one entry per CDR3 protein. The sample lists about 3,000 distinct CDR3 sequences, under 20% seen once, with less than 25% in the top ten. Sample acquisition took place from a patient whose treatment included neoadjuvant chemotherapy. These receptors were taken from a human donor with bladder cancer that did not respond to neoadjuvant chemotherapy.

This clonotype rates as medium-sized. The chain employs TRBV30 and TRBJ1-6; weak D call: TRBD1 (6 bases). Looked up from germline, CDR1 is GTSNPN and CDR2 is SVGIG (reference sequence). Trimming stripped 2 bases from V and 9 bases from J, with 14 bases between. The CDR3 length is 14 residues. The CDR3 DNA sequence: TGTGCCTGGAGTCGAGGGGGAATCTTTTCACCCCTCCACTTT. Translated, it gives CAWSRGGIFSPLHF. Variable domain in full (rest from reference TRBV30 and TRBJ1-6): SQTIHQWPATLVQPVGSPLSLECTVEGTSNPNLYWYRQAAGRGLQLLFYSVGIGQISSEVPQNLSASRPQDRQFILSSKKLLLSDSGFYLCAWSRGGIFSPLHFGNGTRLTVT.

This clonotype came up many times. J is TRBJ2-7 and V is TRBV4-1; the match to TRBD1 covers 7 bases. Looked up from germline, CDR1 is MGHRA and CDR2 is YSYEKL. The V gene end was trimmed by 1 base and the J gene end by 2 bases; junction bases not matched to a gene: 5. CDR3 length equals 15 residues. The CDR3 nucleotides are TGCGCCAGCAGCCAAGTCGCCGGACAGGCCTACGAGCAGTACTTC. It specifies CASSQVAGQAYEQYF.